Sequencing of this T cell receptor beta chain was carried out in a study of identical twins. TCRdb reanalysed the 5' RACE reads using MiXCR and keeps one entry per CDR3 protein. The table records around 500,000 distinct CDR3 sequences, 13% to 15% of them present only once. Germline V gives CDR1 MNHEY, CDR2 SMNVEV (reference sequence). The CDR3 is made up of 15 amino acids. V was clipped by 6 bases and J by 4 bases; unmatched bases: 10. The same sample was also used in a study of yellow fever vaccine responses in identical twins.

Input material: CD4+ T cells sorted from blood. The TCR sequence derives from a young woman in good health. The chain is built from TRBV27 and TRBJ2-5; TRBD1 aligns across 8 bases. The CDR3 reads CASSPGQEFRETQYF. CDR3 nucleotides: TGTGCCAGCAGCCCGGGACAGGAATTCCGAGAGACCCAGTACTTC.